The 20 T cell receptor beta chains below all came from one sample that was sequenced in a study of shared clonotypes between healthy human individuals. This table comes from immunoSEQ multiplex PCR, and its TCRdb copy is limited to in-frame clones, with some not included. This repertoire shows millions of clones, around 94% found once; its top ten account for around 0.14%. The material sequenced was naive CD4+ T cells sorted from blood. Specified subset: CD45RA+ positively selected. These receptors came from a man younger than 35 in good health.

The chain combines TRBV11-2 with TRBJ2-7; 11 nucleotides match TRBD2. With 1 base clipped from V and 3 bases from J, the junction kept 5 bases outside the gene matches. The CDR3 has 16 amino acids. Germline V gene data show CDR1 as SGHAT and CDR2 as FQNNGV. The CDR3 region is CASSLAQTSGSYEQYF. The CDR3 nucleotides read TGTGCCAGCAGCTTAGCCCAAACTAGCGGGAGCTACGAGCAGTACTTC.

The V gene is TRBV6-6, the J gene TRBJ1-2; 7 bases match TRBD1. The trim removed 0 bases at V and 2 bases at J, leaving 0 bases unmatched. The CDR3 has 14 residues. CDR1 is MNHNY, CDR2 SVGAGI, per germline (reference sequence). The CDR3 here is CASSYSQGNYGYTF. The CDR3, as DNA: TGTGCCAGCAGTTACTCACAGGGGAACTATGGCTACACCTTC.

The genes are TRBV18 and TRBJ2-7, with D perhaps matching TRBD1 or TRBD2 (5 bases each). Trimming stripped 4 bases from V and 0 bases from J, with 13 bases between. Per the germline V gene, CDR1 is KGHSH and CDR2 is LQKENI. The CDR3 extends over 15 amino acids. In DNA form, the CDR3 reads TGTGCCAGCTCACAAACCGGGACGGTCTCCTACGAGCAGTACTTC. This sequence encodes CASSQTGTVSYEQYF. Variable domain in full (rest from reference TRBV18 and TRBJ2-7): NAGVMQNPRHLVRRRGQEARLRCSPMKGHSHVYWYRQLPEEGLKFMVYLQKENIIDESGMPKERFSAEFPKEGPSILRIQQVVRGDSAAYFCASSQTGTVSYEQYFGPGTRLTVT.

V and J are TRBV18 and TRBJ1-2, with D tentatively TRBD1 (5 bases). This CDR3 contains 13 residues. Germline V gives CDR1 KGHSH, CDR2 LQKENI. V was pared by 3 bases and J by 8 bases, with 13 bases between. The DNA for the CDR3 is TGTGCCAGCTCACCGGGTGAAGGGGCGGGCTACACCTTC. Protein: CASSPGEGAGYTF.

Details on this clone: The sample contains more than one DNA sequence encoding this CDR3. The genes are TRBV27 and TRBJ2-5; possible D gene TRBD1, 5 bases. V gave up 1 base and J gave up 3 bases, with 9 bases separating them. The CDR3 runs to 14 residues. CDR1 is MNHEY, CDR2 SMNVEV, per germline (reference sequence). This chain's CDR3 is CASSLWGGEETQYF. Here the CDR3 DNA reads TGTGCCAGCAGTTTATGGGGCGGAGAAGAGACCCAGTACTTC.

V and J are TRBV6-1 and TRBJ2-5; no clear D gene. CDR3 length: 13 amino acids. V was pared by 4 bases and J by 2 bases, with 8 bases between. CDR1 is MNHNS, CDR2 SASEGT, per germline. CDR3 in amino acids: CASSAADQETQYF. The CDR3 DNA follows: TGTGCCAGCAGTGCGGCCGATCAAGAGACCCAGTACTTC.

On this clone itself: The sample holds other DNA sequences that translate to the same CDR3. The genes are TRBV5-1 and TRBJ2-1; 7 nucleotides agree with TRBD2. CDR3 length: 15 amino acids. CDR1 is SGHRS, CDR2 YFSETQ, per germline. V dropped 0 bases and J dropped 2; count of bases not matched to a gene: 2. The CDR3 region has the DNA TGCGCCAGCAGCTTGGAAGGGACTACCTACAATGAGCAGTTCTTC. The encoded protein is CASSLEGTTYNEQFF. The whole variable domain, filled in from reference TRBV5-1 and TRBJ2-1, reads KAGVTQTPRYLIKTRGQQVTLSCSPISGHRSVSWYQQTPGQGLQFLFEYFSETQRNKGNFPGRFSGRQFSNSRSEMNVSTLELGDSALYLCASSLEGTTYNEQFFGPGTRLTVL.

This chain connects TRBV9 to TRBJ2-7, with D possibly TRBD1 on 6 matching bases. Between the trimmed V and J ends, which lost 0 bases and 2 bases, there was a span of 12 bases. CDR1 and CDR2 from the germline V gene are SGDLS and YYNGEE. The CDR3 has 15 residues. CDR3 region: CASSVVGDTTYEQYF. The CDR3 bases are TGTGCCAGCAGCGTAGTCGGGGACACCACCTACGAGCAGTACTTC. Supplemented by reference TRBV9 and TRBJ2-7, the full variable domain reads DSGVTQTPKHLITATGQRVTLRCSPRSGDLSVYWYQQSLDQGLQFLIQYYNGEERAKGNILERFSAQQFPDLHSELNLSSLELGDSALYFCASSVVGDTTYEQYFGPGTRLTVT.

The chain is built from TRBV28 and TRBJ2-7, with D maybe TRBD2 (6 bases). In germline, CDR1 is MDHEN, CDR2 SYDVKM. The CDR3 runs to 15 residues. V lost 6 bases and J 4 bases, leaving 19 bases between the germline ends. CDR3 in amino acids: CASSSQKAGRYEQYF. The CDR3 bases are TGTGCCAGCAGCTCCCAAAAAGCAGGGAGGTACGAGCAGTACTTC.

Only one count was recorded for this clone. The chain carries TRBV18 and TRBJ1-2, with 7 positions matching TRBD1. CDR3 size: 16 residues. Germline CDR1 KGHSH, CDR2 LQKENI. V lost 2 bases to trimming and J lost 4 bases; unmatched junction nucleotides: 10. CDR3 DNA sequence: TGTGCCAGCTCACCAGGGGTGACAGGGTCGGCCTATGGCTACACCTTC. This encodes CASSPGVTGSAYGYTF.

V is TRBV7-8 and J is TRBJ1-5; D possibly corresponds to TRBD1 (5 bases). The CDR3 length is 14 residues. Trimming stripped 2 bases from V and 3 bases from J, with 8 bases between. The germline CDR1 and CDR2 sequences are SGHVS and FQNEAQ. In DNA, the CDR3 is TGTGCCAGCAGCTTATGGGGACCCAATCAGCCCCAGCATTTT. Translating it yields CASSLWGPNQPQHF.

The chain links TRBV5-6 to TRBJ2-1; D possibly corresponds to TRBD2 (6 bases). The length of the CDR3 is 18 residues. V lost 0 bases and J lost 3, with 19 bases in between. The germline V gene encodes CDR1 SGHDT and CDR2 YYEEEE. CDR3 residues: CASSLAAGMSGYYNEQFF. In DNA form, the CDR3 reads TGTGCCAGCAGCTTGGCCGCGGGGATGTCAGGGTACTACAATGAGCAGTTCTTC.

The chain is built from TRBV2 and TRBJ2-5; 8 nucleotides line up with TRBD1. The junction had 5 bases not matched to a gene; V was cut back by 9 bases and J by 2 bases. CDR3 length: 13 amino acids. Germline values: CDR1 SNHLY, CDR2 FYNNEI. The CDR3 sequence is CASARTGQETQYF. For the CDR3, the DNA is TGTGCCAGTGCCCGGACAGGGCAAGAGACCCAGTACTTC. The full variable domain, in which reference TRBV2 and TRBJ2-5 provide the parts outside the CDR3, is EPEVTQTPSHQVTQMGQEVILRCVPISNHLYFYWYRQILGQKVEFLVSFYNNEISEKSEIFDDQFSVERPDGSNFTLKIRSTKLEDSAMYFCASARTGQETQYFGPGTRLLVL.

The CDR3 loop is CASSFERGSYNEQFF. CDR3 coding DNA: TGTGCCAGCAGCTTCGAGCGGGGGTCCTACAATGAGCAGTTCTTC. V gene TRBV7-2 combines with J gene TRBJ2-1, with 8 bases that match TRBD2. Germline V CDR1 and CDR2: SGHTA, FQGNSA. V shed 3 bases, J shed 1 base, and the junction held 2 bases outside the gene matches. The CDR3 is 15 residues long.

The rearrangement links TRBV6-5 to TRBJ1-1; TRBD1 is a possible D gene (6 bases). Germline assignment: CDR1 MNHEY and CDR2 SVGAGI. Between the trimmed V and J ends, which lost 2 bases and 6 bases, there was a span of 13 bases. The CDR3 runs 14 residues. The CDR3 bases are TGTGCCAGCAGTTACGATCGGACAGCGTCTGAAGCTTTCTTT. This encodes CASSYDRTASEAFF.

This clone was picked up a small number of times. The V and J genes are TRBV29-1 and TRBJ1-1; no clear D gene. Trimming left V 3 bases short and J 5 bases short, with 13 bases between. Germline V lookup: CDR1 SQVTM, CDR2 ANQGSEA. The CDR3 covers 13 residues. This chain's CDR3 is CSVEGLLGTEAFF. In nucleotides, the CDR3 is TGCAGCGTTGAGGGGTTATTGGGGACTGAAGCTTTCTTT.

This chain joins TRBV12-5 and TRBJ2-3, with 7 nucleotides matching TRBD2. This CDR3 is built from 17 residues. The germline V gene has CDR1 LGHNT and CDR2 FRNRAP. Germline trimming cut 0 bases from V and 0 bases from J; bases unmatched to any gene: 6. In DNA form, the CDR3 reads TGTGCTAGTGGTTTGGTACGTCTAGCGGTGAGCACAGATACGCAGTATTTT. Protein product: CASGLVRLAVSTDTQYF.

The chain recombines TRBV6-6 with TRBJ1-6, with D tentatively TRBD1 (6 bases). From germline, CDR1 is MNHNY and CDR2 SVGAGI (reference sequence). The CDR3 length is 14 residues. V shed 6 bases and J shed 7 bases, with 13 bases lying between them. CDR3 sequence: CASSPKGGNSPLHF. The CDR3 DNA follows: TGTGCCAGCAGCCCCAAGGGGGGCAATTCACCCCTCCACTTT.

V is TRBV21-1 and J is TRBJ2-5; the table gives TRBD1 as D, unverified against the DNA. TRBV21-1 is marked as a pseudogene. The CDR3 extends over 15 amino acids. The CDR3 DNA is TGTGCCAGCAGCAGAGGGGACAGTGCCCAAGAGACCCAGTACTTC. Protein: CASSRGDSAQETQYF.

This chain uses TRBV9 with TRBJ1-4, with D unclear. The CDR3 loop spans 13 amino acids. Trimming left V 3 bases short and J 7 bases short, with 10 bases between. The germline CDR1 and CDR2 sequences are SGDLS and YYNGEE. The CDR3: CASSDSRSEKLFF. For the CDR3, the DNA is TGTGCCAGCAGCGACAGTCGAAGTGAAAAACTGTTTTTT.